These 13 T cell receptor beta chains were all obtained from the same sample, sequenced in a study of shared clonotypes between healthy human individuals. Here immunoSEQ multiplex PCR was the method, and the copy in TCRdb shows in-frame clones only, minus some. The sample holds about a million clones, approximately 80% seen once. Material: memory CD4+ T cells from PBMCs. Subset of the sample: CD45RA-negative fraction. The receptors stem from a young man in good health. Some clones in this sample may be carry-over from other donors' samples.

The rearrangement joins TRBV5-8 to TRBJ2-7; D is unresolved. Germline assignment: CDR1 SGHTS and CDR2 YDEGEE. This CDR3 has 14 amino acids. The V end lost 4 bases, the J end lost 5 bases, and 16 bases lay between the germline ends. CDR3 residues: CASSIWAVANEQYF. In DNA form, the CDR3 reads TGTGCCAGCAGCATCTGGGCGGTAGCAAACGAGCAGTACTTC.

This clone came up a few times. V is TRBV5-1 and J is TRBJ2-3; TRBD1 agrees at 7 bases. The germline gives CDR1 SGHRS, CDR2 YFSETQ. Trimming took 4 bases from V and 0 from J; bases not matched to a gene: 5. The CDR3 is 15 residues long. The CDR3 sequence is CASSTGQLSTDTQYF. The DNA for the CDR3 is TGCGCCAGCAGCACGGGACAGCTTAGCACAGATACGCAGTATTTT.

This chain links TRBV7-2 with TRBJ2-3, with TRBD2 as a possible D gene (5 bases). This CDR3 region has 13 residues. V lost 5 bases to trimming and J lost 5 bases, with 11 bases between them. Germline lookup yields CDR1 SGHTA and CDR2 FQGNSA. CDR3 bases: TGTGCCAGCAGCGTTGGGCGGGTAGATACGCAGTATTTT. It is translated as CASSVGRVDTQYF.

The V gene is TRBV10-2, the J gene TRBJ1-5, with a possible D match to TRBD1 (5 bases). Deletions cut 4 bases from V and 4 bases from J, with 11 bases between. Germline V CDR1 and CDR2: WSHSY, SAAADI. CDR3 length: 14 amino acids. CDR3 in DNA: TGCGCCAGCAGTGCCCGGGACCGTAATCAGCCCCAGCATTTT. Amino acids: CASSARDRNQPQHF.

The count of this clone is one. This chain joins TRBV28 and TRBJ2-2, with TRBD1 identical over 7 bases. The germline CDR1 and CDR2 sequences are MDHEN and SYDVKM. This CDR3 contains 14 residues. Unmatched junction bases numbered 6, after V lost 5 bases and J lost 6 bases. CDR3 DNA sequence: TGTGCCAGCAGTAACTCGGGACAGCCCGGGGAGCTGTTTTTT. It is translated as CASSNSGQPGELFF.

This chain joins TRBV27 and TRBJ2-7; D gene ambiguous. CDR3 size: 15 residues. The V gene's germline CDR1 is MNHEY and CDR2 SMNVEV (reference sequence). V lost 6 bases and J lost 1, with 16 bases in between. The CDR3: CASRSMGSGSYEQYF. Here the CDR3 DNA reads TGTGCCAGCAGGTCTATGGGGTCGGGTTCCTACGAGCAGTACTTC.

This chain uses TRBV18 with TRBJ2-6; the match to TRBD1 covers 9 bases. V lost 4 bases and J lost 0; bases outside the gene matches: 4. Germline loops: CDR1 KGHSH, CDR2 LQKENI. CDR3 size: 17 residues. The DNA of the CDR3 is TGTGCCAGCTCACGAGGGACAGGGCGCTCTGGGGCCAACGTCCTGACTTTC. Residues: CASSRGTGRSGANVLTF. The whole variable domain, filled in from reference TRBV18 and TRBJ2-6, reads NAGVMQNPRHLVRRRGQEARLRCSPMKGHSHVYWYRQLPEEGLKFMVYLQKENIIDESGMPKERFSAEFPKEGPSILRIQQVVRGDSAAYFCASSRGTGRSGANVLTFGAGSRLTVL.

This clone has a handful of counts. The V and J genes are TRBV29-1 and TRBJ1-1; unclear D gene. Germline V gives CDR1 SQVTM, CDR2 ANQGSEA. The CDR3 length is 12 residues. V was trimmed by 2 bases and J by 6 bases, leaving 10 bases between them. CDR3 sequence: CSVETSGPEAFF. The CDR3 DNA is TGCAGCGTTGAAACCAGTGGCCCTGAAGCTTTCTTT.

The DNA of the CDR3 is TGTGCCAGCAGTGTAGGACAGGGGGATCAGCCCCAGCATTTT. Amino acids: CASSVGQGDQPQHF. The J gene is TRBJ1-5, the V gene TRBV6-1, with 10 bases lining up with TRBD1. CDR1 and CDR2 from the germline V gene are MNHNS and SASEGT. The CDR3 runs to 14 residues. Trimming at V came to 4 bases and at J to 5 bases, leaving 2 bases not matched to a gene.

J is TRBJ2-7 and V is TRBV11-2; 10 bases are shared with TRBD1. CDR1 and CDR2 (germline): SGHAT, FQNNGV. Trimming took 6 bases from V and 6 from J; bases not matched to a gene: 11. This CDR3 has 15 residues. The DNA for the CDR3 is TGTGCCAGCAGACCATTCCGGGACAGGGGCGGCGAGCAGTACTTC. Its protein is CASRPFRDRGGEQYF.

The chain couples TRBV9 to TRBJ2-7; no reliable D call. CDR1 SGDLS and CDR2 YYNGEE come from the germline V gene. V was cut by 0 bases and J by 1 base, with 8 bases left in between. This CDR3 has 14 residues. The CDR3 protein is CASSVVDGSYEQYF. In DNA form, the CDR3 reads TGTGCCAGCAGCGTAGTGGACGGGTCCTACGAGCAGTACTTC.

This clone appeared a few times. This sample includes further DNA sequences coding for the same CDR3. V gene TRBV5-4 combines with J gene TRBJ1-2, with D unresolved. CDR1 is SGHNT and CDR2 is YYREEE in the germline V gene (reference sequence). Trimming removed 0 bases from V and 4 bases from J, with 7 bases in between. The CDR3 has 13 amino acids. CDR3: CASSLDSTYGYTF. CDR3 sequence (DNA): TGTGCCAGCAGCTTGGACAGCACCTATGGCTACACCTTC.

The chain combines TRBV5-4 with TRBJ1-2, with 7 bases matching TRBD1. CDR3 length: 15 amino acids. CDR1 SGHNT and CDR2 YYREEE come from the germline V gene (reference sequence). V shed 0 bases and J 8 bases; nucleotides not matched to a gene: 10. CDR3 region: CASSLGQGPAEGYTF. CDR3 sequence (DNA): TGTGCCAGCAGCTTGGGACAGGGACCCGCAGAGGGCTACACCTTC.